The subject of this entry is one T cell receptor beta chain. Its specificity is not known. The source of the sample is a study of OX40 agonist ivuxolimab in advanced cancers. Study results and limitations: The average count of expanded clones was higher among CD8+ T cells than among CD4+.

Repertoires were generated with immunoSEQ multiplex PCR, while TCRdb's copy carries only in-frame clones and drops some. The repertoire holds 85,000 to 100,000 clones, with approximately 90% as singletons. CDR1 and CDR2 from the germline V gene are LGHNA and YNFKEQ. V lost 3 bases, J lost 5 bases, and 13 bases lay in between. The CDR3 length is 14 residues. The clonotype comes from an adult with an advanced solid tumor such as melanoma, head and neck, liver or kidney cancer. The chain joins TRBV4-2 to TRBJ2-5; tentative D call: TRBD2 (6 bases). The sample was CD4+ or CD8+ T cells sorted from blood, taken in a trial of the OX40 agonist ivuxolimab. The CDR3 spells CASSQDLASETQYF. In DNA form, the CDR3 reads TGTGCCAGCAGCCAGGATCTAGCGTCTGAGACCCAGTACTTC.